These T cell receptor beta chains were read from a single sample in a study of blood T cell repertoires in COVID-19. Sequencing was performed with immunoSEQ multiplex PCR; in TCRdb, only in-frame clones are kept and a portion is missing. The sample contains 100,000 to 120,000 clones, less than 75% of which appear only once. The source material was peripheral blood. The source of these receptors is a woman between 35 and 50 years old with acute or convalescent COVID-19. Both conserved end residues are part of each CDR3. D genes are given only for firm matches. Where a row states a size, it is once, few, many or the class of an expanded clone; other rows omit it.

TRBV3-1/TRBV3-2,TRBJ1-2,-,-,CASSAVFYAASGYTF,TGTGCCAGCAGCGCGGTGTTTTACGCCGCTAGTGGCTACACCTTC
TRBV5-5,TRBJ2-4,-,TRBD1,CASSPIPGQGKNIQYF,TGTGCCAGCAGCCCGATACCGGGACAGGGAAAAAACATTCAGTACTTC
TRBV5-5,TRBJ2-4,-,-,CASSFPLAKNIQYF,TGTGCCAGCAGCTTTCCACTAGCCAAAAACATTCAGTACTTC
TRBV4-3,TRBJ2-6,few,-,CASSQEYRVGSGANVLTF,TGCGCCAGCAGCCAAGAGTACAGGGTAGGTTCTGGGGCCAACGTCCTGACTTTC
TRBV5-1,TRBJ2-7,-,-,CASSLGGPYEQYF,TGCGCCAGCAGCTTGGGTGGCCCGTACGAGCAGTACTTC
TRBV5-4,TRBJ1-6,-,-,CASSDITGMLPLHF,TGTGCCAGCAGCGACATCACAGGGATGTTGCCCCTCCACTTT
TRBV28,TRBJ1-6,-,-,CASSPRFNSPLHF,TGTGCCAGCAGCCCGAGATTTAATTCACCCCTCCACTTT
TRBV10-3,TRBJ2-3,-,TRBD1,CAISESKGASTDTQYF,TGTGCCATCAGTGAGTCAAAGGGGGCCAGCACAGATACGCAGTATTTT
TRBV11-1,TRBJ2-5,-,-,CASSLDRETQYF,TGTGCCAGCAGCCTCGACAGGGAGACCCAGTACTTC
TRBV2,TRBJ1-3,once,-,CASSEVGGPGNTIYF,TGTGCCAGCAGTGAAGTTGGGGGCCCTGGAAACACCATATATTTT
TRBV19,TRBJ1-6,-,-,CASSKGRGNSPLHF,TGTGCCAGTAGCAAAGGACGGGGGAATTCACCCCTCCACTTT
TRBV10-3,TRBJ1-5,few,TRBD1,CAISGTEKNQPQHF,TGTGCCATCAGCGGGACAGAAAAAAATCAGCCCCAGCATTTT
TRBV10-3,TRBJ1-3,-,TRBD1,CATRQPGQGSPGNTIYF,TGTGCCACCCGCCAACCGGGACAGGGTTCTCCTGGAAACACCATATATTTT
TRBV5-1,TRBJ2-7,-,-,CASSLVQGRIREQYF,TGCGCCAGCAGCTTGGTGCAGGGAAGGATCCGCGAGCAGTACTTC
TRBV28,TRBJ2-1,-,TRBD1,CASGRDRGHEQFF,TGTGCCAGCGGTAGGGACAGAGGCCATGAGCAGTTCTTC
TRBV28,TRBJ2-3,few,TRBD2,CASSSYLTSGGGDTQYF,TGTGCCAGCAGTTCCTATTTGACTAGCGGGGGCGGAGATACGCAGTATTTT
TRBV2,TRBJ1-4,-,-,CASSPSLIEKLFF,TGTGCCAGCAGCCCTAGTTTGATTGAAAAACTGTTTTTT
TRBV28,TRBJ1-3,-,TRBD1,CASRDTTGASGNTIYF,TGTGCCAGCAGAGACACGACAGGGGCCTCTGGAAACACCATATATTTT
TRBV18,TRBJ2-3,-,-,CASSHSGTDTQYF,TGTGCCAGCTCCCACTCGGGCACAGATACGCAGTATTTT
TRBV6-1,TRBJ1-3,-,-,CASSDGESGNTIYF,TGTGCCAGCAGTGACGGGGAGTCTGGAAACACCATATATTTT
TRBV5-1,TRBJ2-1,-,TRBD2,CASSLASGGYNEQFF,TGCGCCAGCAGCTTGGCTAGCGGGGGATACAATGAGCAGTTCTTC
TRBV5-4,TRBJ1-4,-,-,CASSLGGGSTTNEKLFF,TGTGCCAGCAGCCTGGGGGGGGGCTCAACAACTAATGAAAAACTGTTTTTT
TRBV28,TRBJ1-3,few,-,CASRTGASGNTIYF,TGTGCCAGCAGAACAGGAGCCTCTGGAAACACCATATATTTT
TRBV2,TRBJ2-3,few,-,CASSAFTDTQYF,TGTGCCAGCAGTGCCTTTACAGATACGCAGTATTTT
TRBV10-3,TRBJ2-5,once,TRBD1,CAISEAGQGGETQYF,TGTGCCATCAGTGAAGCAGGACAGGGAGGAGAGACCCAGTACTTC
TRBV7-2,TRBJ1-5,many,-,CASSLTGLQPQHF,TGTGCCAGCAGCCTAACAGGGTTGCAGCCCCAGCATTTT
TRBV28,TRBJ1-6,-,TRBD1,CASSPFTDRGPPLHF,TGTGCCAGCAGTCCCTTCACGGACAGGGGGCCCCCCCTCCACTTT
TRBV5-1,TRBJ1-2,-,-,CASSPNGEGGYGYTF,TGCGCCAGCAGCCCGAATGGAGAAGGAGGCTATGGCTACACCTTC
TRBV9,TRBJ2-2,-,-,CASSVDSTNTGELFF,TGTGCCAGCAGCGTAGACAGCACGAACACCGGGGAGCTGTTTTTT
TRBV4-3,TRBJ2-7,-,TRBD1,CASSQNTGGRYEQYF,TGCGCCAGCAGTCAAAACACAGGGGGTCGATACGAGCAGTACTTC
TRBV11-2,TRBJ2-1,-,TRBD1,CASSLEGTGYNEQFF,TGTGCCAGCAGCTTAGAGGGGACAGGGTACAATGAGCAGTTCTTC
TRBV10-3,TRBJ2-3,-,TRBD2,CATASGGTDTQYF,TGTGCCACGGCGAGCGGGGGCACAGATACGCAGTATTTT
TRBV6-6,TRBJ2-4,-,-,CASSSRVSKNIQYF,TGTGCCAGCAGTTCCAGGGTTTCCAAAAACATTCAGTACTTC
TRBV11-2,TRBJ1-5,-,-,CASSLAGNQPQHF,TGTGCCAGCAGCTTAGCAGGGAATCAGCCCCAGCATTTT
TRBV4-1,TRBJ1-5,-,-,CASSQSPVQPQHF,TGCGCCAGCAGCCAATCGCCAGTTCAGCCCCAGCATTTT
TRBV7-2,TRBJ1-2,-,-,CASSQGRYGYTF,TGTGCCAGCAGTCAGGGGCGTTATGGCTACACCTTC
TRBV3-1/TRBV3-2,TRBJ1-1,-,-,CASSQVMSTEAFF,TGTGCCAGCAGCCAAGTAATGTCCACTGAAGCTTTCTTT
TRBV7-9,TRBJ2-5,-,TRBD2,CASSLGTSGGSRETQYF,TGTGCCAGCAGCTTAGGGACTAGCGGGGGGAGCAGAGAGACCCAGTACTTC
TRBV28,TRBJ2-7,few,TRBD2,CASSPLAGALAIYEQYF,TGTGCCAGCAGTCCCTTAGCGGGAGCATTAGCGATCTACGAGCAGTACTTC
TRBV5-6,TRBJ1-6,-,TRBD1,CASSLTPTGINSPLHF,TGTGCCAGCAGCTTAACCCCGACAGGGATTAATTCACCCCTCCACTTT
TRBV5-1,TRBJ1-1,few,TRBD1,CASSLTGQGGTEAFF,TGCGCCAGCAGCTTGACGGGACAGGGTGGTACTGAAGCTTTCTTT
TRBV3-1/TRBV3-2,TRBJ2-7,-,TRBD1,CASSQSGTGYYEQYF,TGTGCCAGCAGCCAATCCGGGACAGGGTACTACGAGCAGTACTTC
TRBV11-2,TRBJ2-1,-,-,CASSLDGLSSYNEQFF,TGTGCCAGCAGCTTAGATGGACTAAGCTCCTACAATGAGCAGTTCTTC
TRBV19,TRBJ2-2,-,TRBD2,CASSTQTSWGTGELFF,TGTGCCAGTAGTACCCAGACTAGCTGGGGAACCGGGGAGCTGTTTTTT
TRBV11-2,TRBJ2-7,-,TRBD2,CASSLLAGGLGGLYEQYF,TGTGCCAGCAGCTTATTAGCGGGGGGTCTCGGAGGTTTATACGAGCAGTACTTC
TRBV7-9,TRBJ1-1,few,-,CASSLLGENTEAFF,TGTGCCAGCAGCCTCCTGGGCGAAAACACTGAAGCTTTCTTT
TRBV30,TRBJ1-6,-,-,CAWRLGGNSPLHF,TGTGCCTGGAGACTGGGAGGGAATTCACCCCTCCACTTT
TRBV7-8,TRBJ2-5,-,-,CASSSTYREGETQYF,TGTGCCAGCAGTTCGACCTACAGGGAGGGGGAGACCCAGTACTTC
TRBV3-1/TRBV3-2,TRBJ1-5,-,-,CASSQVPGGAQPQHF,TGTGCCAGCAGCCAAGTTCCTGGGGGCGCCCAGCCCCAGCATTTT
TRBV28,TRBJ2-1,few,TRBD2,CASSPWTSGVYNEQFF,TGTGCCAGCAGTCCATGGACTAGCGGGGTTTACAATGAGCAGTTCTTC
TRBV5-1,TRBJ2-5,-,-,CASSFVAGVEETQYF,TGCGCCAGCAGCTTCGTCGCAGGGGTGGAAGAGACCCAGTACTTC
TRBV7-2,TRBJ2-3,-,-,CASSLGASGKGFDTQYF,TGTGCCAGCAGCTTGGGGGCTAGCGGCAAGGGGTTTGATACGCAGTATTTT
TRBV20-1,TRBJ2-1,-,-,CSARDLAREFF,TGCAGTGCTAGAGATCTCGCCCGGGAGTTCTTC
TRBV2,TRBJ2-1,-,TRBD1,CASSTEQDRPYNEQFF,TGTGCCAGCAGCACCGAGCAGGACAGGCCTTACAATGAGCAGTTCTTC